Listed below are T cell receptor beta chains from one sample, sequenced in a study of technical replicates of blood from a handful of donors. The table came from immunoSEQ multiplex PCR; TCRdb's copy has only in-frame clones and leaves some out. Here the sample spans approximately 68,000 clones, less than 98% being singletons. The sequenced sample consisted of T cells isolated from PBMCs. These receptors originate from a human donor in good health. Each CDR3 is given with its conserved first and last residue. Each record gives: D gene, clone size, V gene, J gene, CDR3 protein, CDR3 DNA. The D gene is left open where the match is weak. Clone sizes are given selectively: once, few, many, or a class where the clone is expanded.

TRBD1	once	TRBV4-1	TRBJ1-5	CASSPGQGNQPQHF	TGCGCCAGCAGCCCGGGACAGGGCAATCAGCCCCAGCATTTT
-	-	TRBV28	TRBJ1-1	CASMSGNTEAFF	TGTGCCAGCATGTCAGGGAACACTGAAGCTTTCTTT
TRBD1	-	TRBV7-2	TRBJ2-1	CASSPKTGLRNEQFF	TGTGCCAGCAGCCCAAAGACAGGGTTGAGGAATGAGCAGTTCTTC
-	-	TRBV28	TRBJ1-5	CASSFAGIGNQPQHF	TGTGCCAGCAGTTTCGCAGGGATCGGCAATCAGCCCCAGCATTTT
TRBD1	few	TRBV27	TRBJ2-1	CASSFDRGNEQFF	TGTGCCAGCAGTTTCGACAGGGGTAATGAGCAGTTCTTC
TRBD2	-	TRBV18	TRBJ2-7	CASSQRAGARTYEQYF	TGTGCCAGCTCACAGCGAGCGGGGGCCCGCACCTACGAGCAGTACTTC
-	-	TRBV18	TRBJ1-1	CASSNEDINTEAFF	TGTGCCAGCTCAAATGAGGACATCAACACTGAAGCTTTCTTT
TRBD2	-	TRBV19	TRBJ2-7	CASSQLHLAGDPEQYF	TGTGCCAGTAGCCAATTACACCTAGCGGGAGACCCCGAGCAGTACTTC
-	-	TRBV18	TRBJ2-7	CASSRVSYEQYF	TGTGCCAGCTCTCGGGTCTCCTACGAGCAGTACTTC
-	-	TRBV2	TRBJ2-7	CASRGGYEQYF	TGTGCCAGCAGGGGGGGATACGAGCAGTACTTC
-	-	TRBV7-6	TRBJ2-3	CASSRLADTQYF	TGTGCCAGCAGCCGACTAGCAGATACGCAGTATTTT
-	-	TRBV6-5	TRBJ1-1	CASSYSIQGGTEAFF	TGTGCCAGCAGTTACTCGATACAGGGTGGAACTGAAGCTTTCTTT
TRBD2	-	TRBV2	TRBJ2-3	CARSTSGRATDTQYF	TGTGCCAGATCTACTAGCGGGAGGGCCACAGATACGCAGTATTTT
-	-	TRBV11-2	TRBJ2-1	CASSLAGRYNEQFF	TGTGCCAGCAGCTTAGCCGGTCGGTACAATGAGCAGTTCTTC
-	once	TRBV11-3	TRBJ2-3	CASSLSRFGVPDTQYF	TGTGCCAGCAGTCTATCCCGGTTCGGGGTACCAGATACGCAGTATTTT
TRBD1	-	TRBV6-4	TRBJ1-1	CASSRDRGTEAFF	TGTGCCAGCAGTCGGGACAGGGGCACTGAAGCTTTCTTT